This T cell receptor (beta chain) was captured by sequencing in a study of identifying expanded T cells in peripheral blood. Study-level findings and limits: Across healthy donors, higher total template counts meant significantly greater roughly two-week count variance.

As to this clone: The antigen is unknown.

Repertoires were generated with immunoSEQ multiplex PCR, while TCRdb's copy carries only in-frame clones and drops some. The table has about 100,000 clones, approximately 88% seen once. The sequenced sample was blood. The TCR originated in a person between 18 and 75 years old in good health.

CDR3 nucleotides: TGTGCCAGCGTTAACAGTGGCCCAGGGGAGCAGTACTTC. Encoded protein: CASVNSGPGEQYF. This chain connects TRBV6-1 to TRBJ2-7; perhaps TRBD1 as D (5 bases). The CDR3 extends over 13 amino acids. Per germline, CDR1 MNHNS and CDR2 SASEGT. The V gene lost 8 bases and the J gene lost 7 bases, with 18 bases spanning the gap.